A selection of T cell receptor beta chains follows, all from one sample in a study of cytomegalovirus exposure and HLA in healthy donors. Sequenced by immunoSEQ multiplex PCR; TCRdb stores in-frame clones only, minus some. The sample gives about 93,000 clones, 65% of which show up once; about 6% is in the top ten. Sequencing used PBMCs. The source of these receptors is a boy under 18 in good health and CMV-seropositive. CDR3s include the opening cysteine and the closing phenylalanine or tryptophan. Fields, in order: CDR3 DNA, CDR3 protein, J gene, clone size, D gene, V gene. D genes are given only for firm matches. Not every row has a clone size; where given, it reads once, few, many or a size class.

TGTGCCAGCGGACCGGGACTGGAGGTATTGGAGCCCCAGCATTTT,CASGPGLEVLEPQHF,TRBJ1-5,few,NA,TRBV6-5
TGTGCCACCAGGTCGATCGGGAACACCGGGGAGCTGTTTTTT,CATRSIGNTGELFF,TRBJ2-2,NA,NA,TRBV15
TGTGCCAGCAGTGTTCGGGAGGGAACTGAAGCTTTCTTT,CASSVREGTEAFF,TRBJ1-1,NA,NA,TRBV2
TGCGCCAGCAGCGACAATGGACACTTTAATGAAAAACTGTTTTTT,CASSDNGHFNEKLFF,TRBJ1-4,NA,NA,TRBV5-1
TGCAGCGTCGGACAGTCCTACGAGCAGTACTTC,CSVGQSYEQYF,TRBJ2-7,NA,NA,TRBV29-1
TGTGCCAGCAGCTTAGGACTAGCGGGGTCCTACGAGCAGTACTTC,CASSLGLAGSYEQYF,TRBJ2-7,NA,TRBD2,TRBV7-2
TGTGCCAGCAGCTTAAATACTGGACGGGAGCTCACAGATACGCAGTATTTT,CASSLNTGRELTDTQYF,TRBJ2-3,NA,NA,TRBV7-6
TGTGCCAGCAGTTACTCGGAGGAAAAACTGTTTTTT,CASSYSEEKLFF,TRBJ1-4,NA,NA,TRBV6-6
TGCAGCGTTGAAGAGGCAGAACCAACTAATGAAAAACTGTTTTTT,CSVEEAEPTNEKLFF,TRBJ1-4,NA,NA,TRBV29-1
TGCGCCAGCAGCTTGAATTATCAGGGTGGTACTGAAGCTTTCTTT,CASSLNYQGGTEAFF,TRBJ1-1,NA,NA,TRBV5-1
TGTGCCAGCAGCCGAGAGAGCCGTTCCATGAACACTGAAGCTTTCTTT,CASSRESRSMNTEAFF,TRBJ1-1,NA,NA,TRBV5-4
TGCGCCAGCAGCTTCGGCGGGGGGGGTACAGATACGCAGTATTTT,CASSFGGGGTDTQYF,TRBJ2-3,once,TRBD2,TRBV5-1
TGTGCCTGGAGTGGCAGGGGTGATACGCAGTATTTT,CAWSGRGDTQYF,TRBJ2-3,NA,NA,TRBV30
TGTGCCACCTACGAATTAGGTGGGAGATATGGCTACACCTTC,CATYELGGRYGYTF,TRBJ1-2,NA,NA,TRBV6-5
TGCGCCAGCAGCCAAGATCTCCAGAATCAGCCCCAGCATTTT,CASSQDLQNQPQHF,TRBJ1-5,NA,NA,TRBV4-3
TGTGCCAGCAGCTCCATGACTAGCGGGAATGAGCAGTTCTTC,CASSSMTSGNEQFF,TRBJ2-1,NA,TRBD2,TRBV11-2
TGTGCCAGCTCACCCGATCCGGGACAGGGGTACGAGCAGTACTTC,CASSPDPGQGYEQYF,TRBJ2-7,NA,TRBD1,TRBV18
TGTGCCAGCAGTGTAGGGACAGGGCTTTCAGTTGGCTACACCTTC,CASSVGTGLSVGYTF,TRBJ1-2,NA,TRBD1,TRBV6-1
TGTGCCAGCACCCCTAATGGGGCGAGAGAGACCCAGTACTTC,CASTPNGARETQYF,TRBJ2-5,NA,NA,TRBV6-5
TGTGCCAGCAGCCGTGCCGGGACAGGGGGCTTTCAGCCCCAGCATTTT,CASSRAGTGGFQPQHF,TRBJ1-5,NA,TRBD1,TRBV27
TGCAGCGTTGAAGAGGGGGCCAATGAGCAGTTCTTC,CSVEEGANEQFF,TRBJ2-1,NA,NA,TRBV29-1
TGTGCCAGCAGTTACTCGATAAGACTTCACGAGCAGTACTTC,CASSYSIRLHEQYF,TRBJ2-7,NA,NA,TRBV6-5
TGTGCCTGGAGCCAGACCCTGGGCAATCAGCCCCAGAATTTT,CAWSQTLGNQPQNF,TRBJ1-5,NA,NA,TRBV30
TGTGCCAGCAGGCCAGGGTCCATGGGCAATCAGCCCCAGCATTTT,CASRPGSMGNQPQHF,TRBJ1-5,NA,NA,TRBV6-5
TGTGCCAGCAGCTCCGGGTCCCATACCAATTCACCCCTCCACTTT,CASSSGSHTNSPLHF,TRBJ1-6,few,NA,TRBV5-4
TGTGCCACCAGCAGAGATCGGGGGGTTTTTGGCAATGAGCAGTTCTTC,CATSRDRGVFGNEQFF,TRBJ2-1,NA,TRBD2,TRBV15
TGTGCCAGCTCACCATCGGGGGCCTACGAGCAGTACTTC,CASSPSGAYEQYF,TRBJ2-7,NA,NA,TRBV18
TGTGCCAGCAGCCTCGGGACACGAAACGAAAAACTGTTTTTT,CASSLGTRNEKLFF,TRBJ1-4,NA,NA,TRBV6-5
TGCGCCAGCAGCTTGGTGGCCAGGTCTGAAGACATTCAGTACTTC,CASSLVARSEDIQYF,TRBJ2-4,NA,NA,TRBV5-1
TGTGCCAGCAGGTCGGGGACTAGCGGATTCACAGATACGCAGTATTTT,CASRSGTSGFTDTQYF,TRBJ2-3,NA,TRBD2,TRBV28
TGTGCCAGCAGCCCCGGAGCCACAGATACGCAGTATTTT,CASSPGATDTQYF,TRBJ2-3,NA,NA,TRBV9
TGTGCCAGCAGTTACCACTCAGGGTCCATGAACACTGAAGCTTTCTTT,CASSYHSGSMNTEAFF,TRBJ1-1,NA,NA,TRBV6-5
TGTGCCACCGGACAGGATTACTACGAGCAGTACTTC,CATGQDYYEQYF,TRBJ2-7,NA,TRBD1,TRBV11-2
TGTGCCAGCAGCGCAACTAGTGGAAGAGGGAATGAGCAGTTCTTC,CASSATSGRGNEQFF,TRBJ2-1,few,NA,TRBV2
TGTGCCAGCCAACCAAACGACAGAGTAAGAGAGACCCAGTACTTC,CASQPNDRVRETQYF,TRBJ2-5,NA,NA,TRBV6-5
TGTGCCAGCAGCTTAGAAGAGAACCGGAGTGAAGCTTTCTTT,CASSLEENRSEAFF,TRBJ1-1,few,NA,TRBV7-8